What follows are 16 T cell receptor beta chains derived from one specimen sequenced in a study of response to subunit inactivated influenza vaccine. TCRdb processed the RT-PCR reads anew with MiXCR; each CDR3 protein has one entry. This repertoire shows 500,000 to 550,000 distinct CDR3 sequences, 6.5% to 8% found once; its top ten account for around 13%. Here the sequenced sample was PBMCs from blood, taken roughly 24 months after vaccination. These receptors all come from a man in his fifties or sixties who received an inactivated influenza vaccine.

This chain's CDR3 is CSARPWGPSTDTQYF. For the CDR3, the DNA is TGCAGTGCTAGGCCTTGGGGCCCAAGCACAGATACGCAGTATTTT. The chain is built from TRBV20-1 and TRBJ2-3; maybe TRBD1 (5 bases). The CDR3 length is 15 residues. The germline CDR1 and CDR2 sequences are DFQATT and SNEGSKA (reference sequence). Between the trimmed V and J ends, which lost 3 bases and 0 bases, there was a span of 13 bases.

This clonotype turned up a few times. The J gene is TRBJ1-6, the V gene TRBV7-2; a weak D match, TRBD1 (5 bases). Germline values: CDR1 SGHTA, CDR2 FQGNSA. Trimming left V 5 bases short and J 11 bases short, with 16 bases between. The CDR3 runs to 14 residues. The CDR3 loop is CASSLGVPGTPLHF. CDR3 sequence (DNA): TGTGCCAGCAGCCTAGGGGTTCCCGGGACACCCCTCCACTTT.

About this clonotype: Being one base from a much bigger clone, this may be a read error. The rearrangement links TRBV5-1 to TRBJ2-7; the match to TRBD1 covers 9 bases. In germline, CDR1 is SGHRS, CDR2 YFSETQ. The CDR3 runs to 15 residues. The CDR3 DNA is TGCGCCAGGAGCTTGGAGGGACAGGGCAGCTACGAGCAGTACTTC. Amino acid sequence: CARSLEGQGSYEQYF. Looking up the rest from reference TRBV5-1 and TRBJ2-7 gives the full variable domain: KAGVTQTPRYLIKTRGQQVTLSCSPISGHRSVSWYQQTPGQGLQFLFEYFSETQRNKGNFPGRFSGRQFSNSRSEMNVSTLELGDSALYLCARSLEGQGSYEQYFGPGTRLTVT.

This clonotype came up many times. This rearrangement joins TRBV5-1 to TRBJ1-2; unclear D gene. CDR3 length equals 13 residues. CDR1 and CDR2 from the germline V gene are SGHRS and YFSETQ. V was cut by 0 bases and J by 7 bases, with 10 bases left in between. As DNA, the CDR3 is TGCGCCAGCAGCTTGGAGTCAGGATTTGGCTACACCTTC. Translating gives CASSLESGFGYTF.

The gene calls are TRBV12-3 or TRBV12-4 and TRBJ1-3; D gene ambiguous. V lost 7 bases, J lost 11 bases, and 15 bases lay in between. This CDR3 region has 12 residues. CDR3 sequence: CASTPAWGSIYF. The DNA for the CDR3 is TGTGCCAGCACCCCGGCCTGGGGATCCATATATTTT.

Many counts were recorded for this clonotype. The chain uses TRBV2 and TRBJ2-3, with D perhaps matching TRBD2 (6 bases). CDR3 size: 15 residues. Looked up from germline, CDR1 is SNHLY and CDR2 is FYNNEI. The V end was cut by 4 bases, the J end by 1 base, with 12 bases between. DNA of the CDR3: TGTGCCAGCAGTGGGCCTAGCGTAGGCACAGATACGCAGTATTTT. As protein: CASSGPSVGTDTQYF.

This clonotype was seen a few times. V gene TRBV20-1 combines with J gene TRBJ2-2, with 10 bases fitting TRBD1. The CDR3 spans 13 residues. The germline V gene has CDR1 DFQATT and CDR2 SNEGSKA (reference sequence). V lost 6 bases, J lost 7 bases, and 5 bases stayed unmatched. CDR3 nucleotide sequence: TGCAGTGCGAGACAGGGGGCCGGCGGGGAGCTGTTTTTT. It specifies CSARQGAGGELFF.

This chain links TRBV20-1 with TRBJ2-5, with 14 bases matching TRBD2. There are 14 residues in the CDR3. After removal of 5 bases from V and 7 bases from J, the junction contained 6 bases not matched to a gene. Germline lookup yields CDR1 DFQATT and CDR2 SNEGSKA (reference sequence). CDR3 sequence: CSARTSGGPGTQYF. Here the CDR3 DNA reads TGCAGTGCTCGGACTAGCGGGGGGCCCGGGACCCAGTACTTC.

This clonotype was seen only a few times. The V call is TRBV24-1, the J call TRBJ1-2, with D unresolved. CDR3 length: 15 residues. Germline lookup yields CDR1 KGHDR and CDR2 SFDVKD. V was shortened by 8 bases and J by 8 bases, with 23 bases between the two germline ends. As DNA, the CDR3 is TGTGCCACCATCACCAGAATTCGGGGTGGCTTAGGCTACACCTTC. Encoded protein: CATITRIRGGLGYTF.

The chain combines TRBV19 with TRBJ2-7; weak D call: TRBD1 (6 bases). V lost 5 bases and J 4 bases, leaving 18 bases between the germline ends. Germline V lookup: CDR1 LNHDA, CDR2 SQIVND (reference sequence). CDR3 size: 15 residues. CDR3: CASSSLQQGVYEQYF. DNA of the CDR3: TGTGCCAGTAGTTCCCTCCAACAGGGAGTTTACGAGCAGTACTTC. Based on the CDR3 plus reference TRBV19 and TRBJ2-7, the full variable domain is DGGITQSPKYLFRKEGQNVTLSCEQNLNHDAMYWYRQDPGQGLRLIYYSQIVNDFQKGDIAEGYSVSREKKESFPLTVTSAQKNPTAFYLCASSSLQQGVYEQYFGPGTRLTVT.

This chain joins TRBV28 and TRBJ2-7, with TRBD1 matching over 11 bases. The CDR3 consists of 15 residues. Germline CDR1 and CDR2: MDHEN and SYDVKM. V dropped 6 bases and J dropped 6; count of bases not matched to a gene: 10. CDR3 region: CASRSPGQGAAEQYF. CDR3 DNA: TGTGCCAGCAGATCCCCTGGACAGGGGGCGGCCGAGCAGTACTTC.

The chain links TRBV6-4 to TRBJ2-3; TRBD1 might be the D (5 bases). Between the trimmed V and J ends, which lost 4 bases and 5 bases, there was a span of 10 bases. From germline, CDR1 is MRHNA and CDR2 SNTAGT. This CDR3 has 13 amino acids. The CDR3 DNA follows: TGTGCCAGCAGTGCAAGGGGCTTAGATACGCAGTATTTT. Its protein product is CASSARGLDTQYF.

The rearrangement joins TRBV20-1 to TRBJ1-6; 8 bases line up with TRBD1. Germline trimming cut 3 bases from V and 8 bases from J; bases unmatched to any gene: 6. Germline assignment: CDR1 DFQATT and CDR2 SNEGSKA (reference sequence). The CDR3 is 14 amino acids. The CDR3 nucleotides are TGCAGTGCTAGTTCGGGACAGGTCCATTCACCCCTCCACTTT. It specifies CSASSGQVHSPLHF.

The chain recombines TRBV24-1 with TRBJ2-2, with TRBD1 as a possible D gene (5 bases). The germline V and J ends were trimmed by 6 bases and 0 bases, with 7 bases remaining between them. The CDR3 spans 14 residues. Germline V gene sequence: CDR1 KGHDR, CDR2 SFDVKD. The CDR3 DNA reads as TGTGCCACCAGTCAGACAGCGAACACCGGGGAGCTGTTTTTT. Protein product: CATSQTANTGELFF.

This clonotype was detected a few times. As DNA, the CDR3 is TGTGCCAGCAGACACCTCTACAATGAGCAGTTCTTC. It specifies CASRHLYNEQFF. The chain is built from TRBV27 and TRBJ2-1; D not certain. Between the trimmed V and J ends, which lost 6 bases and 3 bases, there was a span of 6 bases. Germline values: CDR1 MNHEY, CDR2 SMNVEV (reference sequence). This CDR3 comprises 12 residues.

The rearrangement uses TRBV12-3 or TRBV12-4 and TRBJ1-1; D might be TRBD1 (6 bases). Trimming stripped 5 bases from V and 1 base from J, with 11 bases between. This CDR3 has 14 residues. CDR3 protein: CASSPSGQNTEAFF. DNA of the CDR3: TGTGCCAGCAGTCCTTCGGGACAGAACACTGAAGCTTTCTTT.